This entry features one T cell receptor beta chain sequence. From germline, CDR1 is SEHNR and CDR2 FQNEAQ (reference sequence). V lost 2 bases to trimming and J lost 0 bases, with 8 bases between them. The CDR3 extends over 15 amino acids. The sample belongs to a study of blood T cell repertoires in COVID-19. The assay was immunoSEQ multiplex PCR, and TCRdb's table has in-frame clones only and misses some. The sample has roughly 200,000 clones, around 88% seen once. Sequencing used PBMCs or T cells enriched from blood (not recorded which). This TCR was sampled from a man aged 35-49 years with acute COVID-19. This chain joins TRBV7-9 and TRBJ2-1; D is undetermined. CDR3 residues: CASSLSSRSYNEQFF. The CDR3 region has the DNA TGTGCCAGCAGCTTAAGCTCCCGCTCCTACAATGAGCAGTTCTTC.